The rows below give T cell receptor beta chains drawn from one sample of a study of CD8 T cells in Susac syndrome. TCRdb reprocessed the immunoSEQ multiplex PCR reads via MiXCR and lists one record per CDR3 protein. The table includes over 150,000 distinct CDR3 sequences, about 96% detected once. The sequenced sample was CD4+ T cells from PBMCs. Receptors originate from a human donor with Susac syndrome. CDR3s include the opening cysteine and the closing phenylalanine or tryptophan. The D gene is left open where the match is weak. Size is stated for part of the rows, as once, few or many counts, or as a class when the clone is expanded.

>once|-|TRBV6-5|TRBJ1-5
TGTGCCAGCAGTTACTCAATGACAGGACATAGCAATCAGCCCCAGCATTTT
CASSYSMTGHSNQPQHF
>-|-|TRBV29-1|TRBJ2-2
TGCAGCGGGCAGCAGGGGAACACCGGGGAGCTGTTTTTT
CSGQQGNTGELFF
>-|TRBD2|TRBV29-1|TRBJ2-1
TGCAGCGCCGTCGGGGTCTGGGCGGGAGGGCCGGAGGAGTTCTTC
CSAVGVWAGGPEEFF
>-|-|TRBV30|TRBJ1-1
TGTGCCTGGAGCAGGACACAACTGAACACTGAAGCTTTCTTT
CAWSRTQLNTEAFF
>-|-|TRBV20-1|TRBJ1-2
TGCAGTGCCATCGGGGCAGGGGAAAAGGGCTACACCTTC
CSAIGAGEKGYTF
>few|-|TRBV5-4|TRBJ2-5
TGTGCCAGCAGCTTGGACAGTTCCTACCAGTACTTC
CASSLDSSYQYF
>-|-|TRBV5-4|TRBJ2-5
TGTGCCAGCAGCTTGGGGCAGCAAGAGACCCAGTACTTC
CASSLGQQETQYF
>-|-|TRBV4-3|TRBJ2-5
TGCGCCAGCAGCCAAGACAGGGTGCGAGGGGCCCAGTACTTC
CASSQDRVRGAQYF
>once|-|TRBV15|TRBJ1-2
TGTGCCACCAGCAGAGAACAGGGAGCAAACAACTATGGCTACACCTTC
CATSREQGANNYGYTF
>-|-|TRBV14|TRBJ2-7
TGTGCCAGCAGCCCCGGGACACTGGCCCGCTCCTACGAGCAGTACTTC
CASSPGTLARSYEQYF
>-|-|TRBV29-1|TRBJ2-1
TGCAGCGTTGTACGGGGGGCAGGCAAGCAGTTCTTC
CSVVRGAGKQFF
>-|-|TRBV4-2|TRBJ2-2
TGTGCCAGCAGCCAAGATTTGGCGGCCGGGGAGCTGTTTTTT
CASSQDLAAGELFF
>-|-|TRBV5-6|TRBJ2-7
TGTGCCAGCAGCTTGGCAGGGGCCGACGAGCAGTACTTC
CASSLAGADEQYF
>-|-|TRBV5-1|TRBJ2-2
TGCGCCAGCAGGGTCGGCTCTCCCGGGGAGCTGTTTTTT
CASRVGSPGELFF
>-|TRBD2|TRBV7-9|TRBJ2-3
TGTGCCAGCAGCCCTAGCGGGACCCTCACAGATACGCAGTATTTT
CASSPSGTLTDTQYF
>-|-|TRBV20-1|TRBJ2-7
TGCAGTGCTACAAACCCGAGGGGAACCTACGAGCAGTACTTC
CSATNPRGTYEQYF
>-|-|TRBV9|TRBJ2-2
TGTGCCAGCGCGAGGGGCCTTCAAAACACCGGGGAGCTGTTTTTT
CASARGLQNTGELFF
>once|-|TRBV11-2|TRBJ2-1
TGTGCCAGCAGCTTAGATAGACTGGCGGAGCAGTTCTTC
CASSLDRLAEQFF
>-|-|TRBV3-1|TRBJ2-6
TGTGCCAGCAGCCCAGAAAACTCTGGGGCCAACGTCCTGACTTTC
CASSPENSGANVLTF
>-|TRBD1|TRBV7-2|TRBJ2-2
TGTGCCAGCAGCCTGGACAGGGTCGGCACCGGGGAGCTGTTTTTT
CASSLDRVGTGELFF
>-|-|TRBV20-1|TRBJ1-5
TGCAGTGCTAGCAGGGTCCATCAGCCCCAGCATTTT
CSASRVHQPQHF
>-|-|TRBV30|TRBJ2-3
TGTGCCTGGAGGCGGGATATAGATACGCAGTATTTT
CAWRRDIDTQYF
>-|TRBD2|TRBV9|TRBJ2-1
TGTGCCAGCAGCGTAGCGAGCGGGAGCCCCTGGGATGAGCAGTTCTTC
CASSVASGSPWDEQFF
>-|TRBD2|TRBV2|TRBJ2-3
TGTGCCAGCAGCGCGGGAGCCGCAGATACGCAGTATTTT
CASSAGAADTQYF
>-|TRBD1|TRBV29-1|TRBJ1-3
TGCAGCGTTGAAGAGCTTCGGACAGGGAGAAACACCATATATTTT
CSVEELRTGRNTIYF
>-|TRBD1|TRBV20-1|TRBJ2-5
TGCAGTGCTAGAGATTTTCGCAGGGGGCTACGTGATGAAACCCAGTACTTC
CSARDFRRGLRDETQYF
>-|-|TRBV4-2|TRBJ1-6
TGTGCCAGCAGCCAAGACTCAGGGGACTATTCACCCCTCCACTTT
CASSQDSGDYSPLHF
>-|-|TRBV6-5|TRBJ2-2
TGTGCCACAAAGAGAGGGCTGGACACCGGGGAGCTGTTTTTT
CATKRGLDTGELFF
>-|TRBD1|TRBV10-3|TRBJ1-6
TGTGCCATCAGTACCCAGGGGGATTCACCCCTCCACTTT
CAISTQGDSPLHF
>-|TRBD2|TRBV27|TRBJ2-1
TGTGCCAGCAGAACTAGCGGGAGGGTCGATGAGCAGTTCTTC
CASRTSGRVDEQFF
>-|-|TRBV18|TRBJ2-6
TGTGCCAGCTCACCGTTCGCTGGGGCCAACGTCCTGACTTTC
CASSPFAGANVLTF
>-|-|TRBV30|TRBJ1-1
TGTGCCTGGCTTCGGGAGAACACTGAAGCTTTCTTT
CAWLRENTEAFF
>-|TRBD1|TRBV28|TRBJ1-2
TGTGCCAGCAGTCAGGGACAGGGCGGCTATGGCTACACCTTC
CASSQGQGGYGYTF
>-|-|TRBV7-9|TRBJ1-1
TGTGCCAGCAGCCCCGATGACACTGAAGCTTTCTTT
CASSPDDTEAFF
>-|-|TRBV13|TRBJ2-1
TGTGCCAGCAGCTCGCGTGGGCGTAGTAGGAGGGGCAATGAGCAGTTCTTC
CASSSRGRSRRGNEQFF
>-|-|TRBV7-9|TRBJ1-4
TGTGCCAGCAGCCCGAGTGAAAAACTGTTTTTT
CASSPSEKLFF
>few|TRBD2|TRBV25-1|TRBJ2-5
TGTGCCAGCAGTAGGGGACTAGCGGAAGAGACCCAGTACTTC
CASSRGLAEETQYF
>-|TRBD2|TRBV27|TRBJ2-1
TGTGCCAGCAGCCCGGGAGGGCCACTTGAGCAGTTCTTC
CASSPGGPLEQFF
>-|-|TRBV7-4|TRBJ2-5
TGTGCCAGCAGCCGGCTTGGAAGAGAGACCCAGTACTTC
CASSRLGRETQYF
>-|-|TRBV28|TRBJ1-1
TGTGCCAGCAGTTTAGGTGGGAGAGCTTTCTTT
CASSLGGRAFF
>-|-|TRBV5-4|TRBJ2-2
TGTGCCAGCAGCTTGGGACCCGCAACCGGGGAGCTGTTTTTT
CASSLGPATGELFF
>-|TRBD1|TRBV9|TRBJ1-2
TGTGCCAGCAGCCCCGGGGACAGTGCCATAAACTATGGCTACACCTTC
CASSPGDSAINYGYTF
>-|-|TRBV20-1|TRBJ1-2
TGCAGTGGGAGCGGCTACACCTTC
CSGSGYTF
>-|-|TRBV20-1|TRBJ2-1
TGCAGTGCTAGATCGGCCAATGAGCAGTTCTTC
CSARSANEQFF
>once|-|TRBV9|TRBJ2-6
TGTGCCAGCAGCGTCTTTGACGATGGGGCCAACGTCCTGACTTTC
CASSVFDDGANVLTF